These 9 T cell receptor beta chains share one sample of origin, sequenced in a study of identical twins. TCRdb itself ran the 5' RACE reads through MiXCR, one entry per CDR3 protein. The sample contains around 510,000 distinct CDR3 sequences, about 13% of which appear only once. This sample also belongs to another study, concerning yellow fever vaccine responses in identical twins.

The sample was CD4+ T cells sorted from blood. All receptors derive from a woman aged 18-35 years in good health.

V and J are TRBV3-1 and TRBJ1-2; no definite D call. Germline assignment: CDR1 LGHDT and CDR2 YNNKEL (reference sequence). This CDR3 is built from 12 residues. With 4 bases removed from V and 7 bases from J, the gap between germline ends came to 10 bases. DNA for the CDR3: TGTGCCAGCAGCCTAAGAGACGGTGGCTACACCTTC. Translating it yields CASSLRDGGYTF.

The chain joins TRBV2 to TRBJ2-7, with D maybe TRBD1 (6 bases). Trimming removed 2 bases at V and 1 base at J, with 9 bases between. The CDR3 is 14 amino acids. CDR1 is SNHLY, CDR2 FYNNEI, per germline. The CDR3: CASSETGPSYEQYF. The CDR3 DNA reads TGTGCCAGCAGTGAAACAGGGCCGTCCTACGAGCAGTACTTC.

This clonotype was found a few times. The gene calls are TRBV24-1 and TRBJ1-5; possible D gene TRBD1, 5 bases. Germline CDR1 reads KGHDR; CDR2 reads SFDVKD. CDR3 length: 12 amino acids. V was trimmed by 6 bases and J by 6 bases, leaving 8 bases between them. The DNA for the CDR3 is TGTGCCACCAGTTCAGGGACTCAGCCCCAGCATTTT. This gives the protein CATSSGTQPQHF.

As concerns this clonotype: One end of the junction does not line up with germline, which may come from a read error. The rearrangement links TRBV5-6 to TRBJ2-1; the D gene is possibly TRBD1 (5 bases). The CDR3 has 15 residues. Germline V gene data show CDR1 as SGHDT and CDR2 as YYEEEE. The chain's CDR3 is CASGLGLPCYNEQFF. Written as DNA, the CDR3 is TGTGCCAGCGGCTTGGGGCTCCCATGCTACAATGAGCAGTTCTTC.

This clonotype was observed a handful of times. This chain links TRBV7-2 with TRBJ2-3; 12 bases match TRBD1. In germline, CDR1 is SGHTA, CDR2 FQGNSA. V shed 5 bases, J shed 8 bases, and the junction held 11 bases outside the gene matches. The CDR3 runs 16 residues. This CDR3 is CASSPLGTGGRGTQYF. The CDR3 region has the DNA TGTGCCAGCAGCCCCCTCGGGACAGGGGGCAGAGGTACGCAGTATTTT.

J is TRBJ2-2 and V is TRBV12-3 or TRBV12-4; 10 nucleotides agree with TRBD2. The CDR3 loop spans 15 amino acids. After removal of 7 bases from V and 6 bases from J, the junction contained 8 bases not matched to a gene. CDR3 nucleotide sequence: TGTGCCAGCAATAGAGCGGGGGGGAGCCCCGGGGAGCTGTTTTTT. This codes for CASNRAGGSPGELFF.

The chain combines TRBV3-1 with TRBJ2-7; the D gene could be TRBD1 or TRBD2 (5 bases each). V was pared by 2 bases and J by 10 bases, with 18 bases between. The CDR3 is made up of 14 amino acids. Germline assignment: CDR1 LGHDT and CDR2 YNNKEL (reference sequence). The CDR3 is CASSQQPGLPLQYF. The CDR3 DNA reads TGTGCCAGCAGCCAACAACCGGGGCTCCCCCTTCAGTACTTC.

This clonotype was seen ten or more times. The gene calls are TRBV5-1 and TRBJ2-7; D gene unclear. The CDR3 consists of 16 residues. Looked up from germline, CDR1 is SGHRS and CDR2 is YFSETQ. Trimming removed 2 bases at V and 2 bases at J, with 17 bases between. The CDR3 DNA reads as TGCGCCAGCAGCTTAGCCCCCGCAGAGAGAACCTACGAGCAGTACTTC. It translates to CASSLAPAERTYEQYF.

This clonotype occurred many times. CDR3: CATSAPGRNEQFF. In DNA, the CDR3 is TGTGCCACCAGTGCACCGGGGAGGAATGAGCAGTTCTTC. The chain uses TRBV24-1 and TRBJ2-1, with D maybe TRBD2 (6 bases). The CDR3 has 13 residues. Germline V CDR1 and CDR2: KGHDR, SFDVKD. V lost 5 bases and J 7 bases, leaving 11 bases between the germline ends.